This is a list of T cell receptor beta chains from one sample in a study of CD8 T cells in ankylosing spondylitis. MiXCR, applied by TCRdb to the 5' RACE reads, yields one record per CDR3 protein. The profile covers 200,000 to 250,000 distinct CDR3 sequences, with around 24% appearing a single time and approximately 6.6% taken by the ten largest. The source material was blood, either unsorted or a sorted T cell fraction (not recorded which). The receptors here all came from a male donor with ankylosing spondylitis or in good health (not recorded which). CDR3s include the opening cysteine and the closing phenylalanine or tryptophan. The order of the fields is V gene, CDR3 protein.

TRBV29-1 | CSVTGDRGLSGELFF
TRBV12-3/TRBV12-4 | CASSRTEKLFF
TRBV27 | CASSLSRDLLDTQYF
TRBV6-2/TRBV6-3 | CATGTGTETQYF
TRBV5-1 | CASSLGGGRATYQQFF
TRBV20-1 | CSARPLTSGRNTGELFF
TRBV18 | CASSPPGRSYEQYF
TRBV11-1 | CASSSENYGYTF
TRBV7-6 | CASSDPGTREETQYF
TRBV12-3/TRBV12-4 | CASSFKGMMNTEAFF
TRBV20-1 | CSAYRDQYYEQYF
TRBV7-2 | CASSLWQGLSETQYF
TRBV20-1 | CSAVTSGRTSDTQYF
TRBV4-2 | CASSQEGGETQYF
TRBV25-1 | CASSESPGGRYEQYF
TRBV6-1 | CASSVGQPNPGELFF
TRBV13 | CASSSSLGGGGLSSYNEQFF
TRBV5-1 | CASSLFLSGQGSEQFF
TRBV19 | CASSIVGSTINEQFF
TRBV11-2 | CASSAGGPYTDTQYF
TRBV20-1 | CSASGLQKVYEQYF
TRBV28 | CASSQPGGRETQYF
TRBV20-1 | CSAMTGGYEQYF
TRBV6-1 | CASRKGKIPTEAFF
TRBV23-1 | CASSQSTPGWDYNEQFF
TRBV10-3 | CAISASPDTQYF
TRBV3-1 | CASSQVSGAWEQYF
TRBV6-2/TRBV6-3 | CASSYGRGRGTEAFF
TRBV5-4 | CASSTGLAGQETQYF
TRBV7-8 | CASSYSGRADGELFF
TRBV10-3 | CASRDSVNMNTGELFF
TRBV6-1 | CASSPDRSYEQYF
TRBV5-1 | CASSGGGPLGGNTIYF
TRBV7-2 | CASSLGPIAGAYNEQFF
TRBV4-3 | CASSPRQGVGSPLHF
TRBV6-5 | CASSYSRNSYEQYF
TRBV29-1 | CSVGSLGWAKNIQYF
TRBV5-5 | CASSLLGQGFEAFF
TRBV4-2 | CASSQDLQERRYQPQHF
TRBV12-3/TRBV12-4 | CASGRQGSNQPQHF
TRBV4-1 | CASSQEGDRVTQYF
TRBV7-6 | CASSLALAGGPRLVDTQYF
TRBV5-1 | CASSDGQITYNEQFF
TRBV2 | CASSERSLLYNEQFF
TRBV5-5 | CASSLNGADTGELFF
TRBV10-3 | CAISESSGRSADTQYF
TRBV20-1 | CSAPGTGPDTQYF
TRBV5-6 | CASSFNLFSYEQYF
TRBV29-1 | CSGTGGYDEQFF
TRBV29-1 | CSVVGLAGGGTDTQYF
TRBV10-3 | CAISDGGRSGNTIYF
TRBV7-2 | CASSPRIPPYEQYF
TRBV12-3/TRBV12-4 | CASSPTGLESEQFF
TRBV14 | CASSRGQETKYF
TRBV29-1 | CSVAGVPGDEKLFF